One and the same sample provided the 18 T cell receptor beta chains below, sequenced in a study of somatic mutations in cytotoxic T cells in rheumatoid arthritis. Sequencing used immunoSEQ multiplex PCR; TCRdb keeps in-frame clones, though not all of them. Of around 15,000 clones in the sample, around 68% were seen once. Sequenced sample: CD8+ T cells sorted from blood. These receptors all come from an adult with rheumatoid arthritis.

This rearrangement joins TRBV5-6 to TRBJ2-4, with a weak D call TRBD2 (6 bases). The CDR3 totals 17 residues. Germline CDR1 is SGHDT and CDR2 is YYEEEE. With 3 bases removed from V and 3 bases from J, the gap between germline ends came to 19 bases. CDR3 coding DNA: TGTGCCAGCAGCTCGGGACCACTCGCCGGGGGCAAAAACATTCAGTACTTC. It translates to CASSSGPLAGGKNIQYF.

The chain is built from TRBV7-8 and TRBJ1-5, with a tentative D call TRBD1 (6 bases). V was clipped by 1 base and J by 6 bases, with 16 bases between them. The CDR3 is 16 residues long. In germline, CDR1 is SGHVS, CDR2 FQNEAQ. Here the CDR3 DNA reads TGTGCCAGCAGCTTAGGTGGGGGCCCGGGGGGTCAGCCCCAGCATTTT. Its translation is CASSLGGGPGGQPQHF. Using reference TRBV7-8 and TRBJ1-5 for the parts outside the CDR3, the full variable domain is GAGVSQSPRYKVAKRGQDVALRCDPISGHVSLFWYQQALGQGPEFLTYFQNEAQLDKSGLPSDRFFAERPEGSVSTLKIQRTQQEDSAVYLCASSLGGGPGGQPQHFGDGTRLSIL.

This clone was detected a few times. V usage is TRBV4-2 and J usage is TRBJ2-2; D uncertain. CDR1 LGHNA and CDR2 YNFKEQ come from the germline V gene. The CDR3 has 14 amino acids. Trimming left V 0 bases short and J 5 bases short, with 7 bases between. CDR3 amino acids: CASSQDSLTGELFF. In nucleotides, the CDR3 is TGTGCCAGCAGCCAAGATTCGCTAACCGGGGAGCTGTTTTTT.

V gene TRBV19 combines with J gene TRBJ1-2; no reliable D call. Germline assignment: CDR1 LNHDA and CDR2 SQIVND (reference sequence). CDR3 length: 16 residues. The V and J ends lost 5 bases and 0 bases respectively, with 16 bases between them. The CDR3 region has the DNA TGTGCCAGTAGTGAAGGACGGGTCTTTACTAACTATGGCTACACCTTC. Translated: CASSEGRVFTNYGYTF.

The chain employs TRBV28 and TRBJ2-7; D tentatively reads TRBD1 or TRBD2 (5 bases each). The CDR3 spans 14 residues. The germline V gene encodes CDR1 MDHEN and CDR2 SYDVKM. V lost 2 bases and J lost 1, with 9 bases in between. The CDR3 is CASSLRDLSYEQYF. DNA of the CDR3: TGTGCCAGCAGTTTACGGGACCTATCCTACGAGCAGTACTTC.

The V gene is TRBV2, the J gene TRBJ2-7; TRBD2 might be the D (5 bases). The V gene lost 0 bases and the J gene lost 6 bases, with 12 bases spanning the gap. The CDR3 is made up of 14 amino acids. Germline loops: CDR1 SNHLY, CDR2 FYNNEI. The CDR3 region is CASSEALASLEQYF. The CDR3 bases are TGTGCCAGCAGTGAAGCGCTAGCCTCCCTCGAGCAGTACTTC.

This chain's CDR3 is CASSSRGRTSYEQYF. The CDR3 nucleotides read TGTGCCAGCAGCTCCCGGGGCAGGACCTCCTACGAGCAGTACTTC. This chain joins TRBV28 and TRBJ2-7; D may match TRBD1 or TRBD2 (5 bases each). Germline V gene data show CDR1 as MDHEN and CDR2 as SYDVKM. The CDR3 spans 15 residues. Trimming took off 6 bases at V and 0 bases at J, with 15 bases between the two ends.

This chain links TRBV27 with TRBJ2-5; TRBD1 matches 11 bases. The CDR3 covers 16 residues. Germline CDR1 MNHEY, CDR2 SMNVEV (reference sequence). The ends lost 5 bases at V and 5 bases at J; junction bases unmatched: 10. The CDR3 sequence: CASSDGTGGVGETQYF. Written as DNA, the CDR3 is TGTGCCAGCAGTGACGGGACAGGGGGTGTTGGGGAGACCCAGTACTTC.

The chain employs TRBV4-1 and TRBJ2-5; 9 bases match TRBD1. CDR1 is MGHRA and CDR2 is YSYEKL in the germline V gene. The CDR3 loop spans 16 amino acids. V dropped 1 base and J dropped 3; count of bases not matched to a gene: 6. CDR3 in amino acids: CASSQALRQGEETQYF. DNA for the CDR3: TGCGCCAGCAGCCAAGCTCTCAGACAGGGGGAAGAGACCCAGTACTTC.

This clone came up a few times. The chain is built from TRBV6-1 and TRBJ2-1; D possibly uses TRBD1 or TRBD2 (5 bases each). This CDR3 is 13 amino acids long. Germline assignment: CDR1 MNHNS and CDR2 SASEGT. V was shortened by 4 bases and J by 5 bases, with 9 bases between the two germline ends. The DNA for the CDR3 is TGTGCCAGCAGTGTCGGGACCCACAATGAGCAGTTCTTC. Translating gives CASSVGTHNEQFF.

The chain recombines TRBV19 with TRBJ1-5; D gene unclear. V was shortened by 1 base and J by 4 bases, with 14 bases between the two germline ends. Germline V gene lookup returns CDR1 LNHDA and CDR2 SQIVND (reference sequence). CDR3 length: 16 residues. DNA of the CDR3: TGTGCCAGTAGTATAGTATGGCAGGTCTTTAATCAGCCCCAGCATTTT. Translated: CASSIVWQVFNQPQHF.

The V gene is TRBV28, the J gene TRBJ2-7, with D possibly being TRBD1 (5 bases). V lost 2 bases and J 0 bases, leaving 8 bases between the germline ends. This CDR3 contains 14 residues. Germline V gene lookup returns CDR1 MDHEN and CDR2 SYDVKM. DNA of the CDR3: TGTGCCAGCAGTTTACAGGGAAGCTCCTACGAGCAGTACTTC. This gives the protein CASSLQGSSYEQYF.

The chain has TRBV10-2 and TRBJ1-2, with TRBD1 matching 8 bases. The ends lost 4 bases at V and 2 bases at J; junction bases unmatched: 0. There are 13 residues in the CDR3. CDR1 is WSHSY and CDR2 is SAAADI in the germline V gene. The CDR3 sequence is CASSGQGNYGYTF. In nucleotides, the CDR3 is TGCGCCAGCAGTGGACAGGGGAACTATGGCTACACCTTC.

The V and J genes are TRBV2 and TRBJ2-7; D gene uncertain. V was shortened by 2 bases and J by 2 bases, with 10 bases between the two germline ends. Germline loops: CDR1 SNHLY, CDR2 FYNNEI. The CDR3 is 14 amino acids. CDR3 residues: CASSESDGAYEQYF. The CDR3 DNA follows: TGTGCCAGCAGTGAAAGTGACGGTGCCTACGAGCAGTACTTC.

V is TRBV7-9 and J is TRBJ2-1, with 10 positions matching TRBD1. The length of the CDR3 is 16 residues. In germline, CDR1 is SEHNR, CDR2 FQNEAQ (reference sequence). V dropped 2 bases and J dropped 3; count of bases not matched to a gene: 4. In nucleotides, the CDR3 is TGTGCCAGCAGCTTAAACCGGGACAGGGGCTACAATGAGCAGTTCTTC. As protein: CASSLNRDRGYNEQFF.

This clone is judged hyperexpanded. The rearrangement links TRBV2 to TRBJ1-2, with 10 positions matching TRBD1. This CDR3 spans 14 amino acids. Germline-derived CDR1 and CDR2 are SNHLY and FYNNEI. J was trimmed by 7 bases and V by 8 bases; bases with no gene match: 10. CDR3 DNA sequence: TGTGCCAGCGACAGGGGGCCAGAGGATTTTGGCTACACCTTC. It codes for CASDRGPEDFGYTF.

This rearrangement joins TRBV27 to TRBJ1-2, with D unclear. Germline V lookup: CDR1 MNHEY, CDR2 SMNVEV (reference sequence). The CDR3 is made up of 14 amino acids. Trimming took off 6 bases at V and 6 bases at J, with 17 bases between the two ends. The CDR3 nucleotides read TGTGCCAGCAGCCCACAGCCGTGGGGAGATGGCTACACCTTC. Translation: CASSPQPWGDGYTF.

The chain carries TRBV6-1 and TRBJ2-2; 9 bases align to TRBD1. Unmatched junction bases numbered 7, after V lost 6 bases and J lost 2 bases. This CDR3 is 16 amino acids long. Looked up from germline, CDR1 is MNHNS and CDR2 is SASEGT. The CDR3 loop reads CASSEPGQGNTGELFF. The CDR3 DNA reads TGTGCCAGCAGCGAACCGGGACAGGGAAACACCGGGGAGCTGTTTTTT.